The subject of this entry is one T cell receptor (beta chain). The antigen is undetermined. These data are taken from a study of T cells in Graves' hyperthyroidism and ophthalmopathy. Across the study: Before treatment of any kind, peripheral blood was taken at initial diagnosis. Study-wide results and limits: A 13 V-J model separated ophthalmopathy from stable hyperthyroidism. Most thyroid clonotypes with frequency above 0.001 were detected in blood.

The TCR beta CDR3 regions underwent amplification using RNA transcripts as the source. With the HTBI primer set, the TCR CDR3 went through a first round of RT-PCR. TCRdb passed the multiplex PCR reads through MiXCR, listing each CDR3 protein once. Among approximately 400,000 distinct CDR3 sequences, 14% were seen once, and the ten largest hold around a fifth. With V trimmed by 1 base and J by 6 bases, 15 bases remained unmatched. The CDR3 runs to 17 residues. Germline assignment: CDR1 SGHVS and CDR2 FNYEAQ. The sequence derives from a woman aged 30 to 39 with Graves' ophthalmopathy. Material: blood. The chain employs TRBV7-6 and TRBJ2-7; TRBD2 agrees at 7 bases. In nucleotides, the CDR3 is TGTGCCAGCAGCTTAGTGTCGGGGGAGGGCTATTCGTGCGAGCAGTACTTC. Its protein product is CASSLVSGEGYSCEQYF.